This T cell receptor beta chain originates from a study of vaccination and CD4 T cells after COVID-19. This CDR3 is built from 18 residues. V shed 2 bases, J shed 1 base, and the junction held 13 bases outside the gene matches. Treatment specified: approximately 9-day PBMC culture with coronavirus spike peptide pools or control peptides (ViraFEST assay). The authors replaced half the medium with fresh IL-2 medium on days 3 and 7. With respect to this clonotype: As yet, its antigen is unknown.

Cultured CD4+ T-cell DNA underwent Oncomine TCR Beta short-read sequencing. MiXCR was run by TCRdb on the PCR reads, yielding one entry per CDR3 protein. The repertoire holds about 13,000 distinct CDR3 sequences, with around half as singletons. This chain links TRBV12-3 or TRBV12-4 with TRBJ2-5, with TRBD1 matching 7 bases. This clonotype was obtained from a human donor who had recovered from COVID-19. Sample: CD4+ T cells from blood, cultured in vitro. The CDR3 loop reads CASSLRLPRQGFQETQYF. CDR3 coding DNA: TGTGCCAGCAGTTTACGGCTCCCCCGACAGGGTTTCCAAGAGACCCAGTACTTC.